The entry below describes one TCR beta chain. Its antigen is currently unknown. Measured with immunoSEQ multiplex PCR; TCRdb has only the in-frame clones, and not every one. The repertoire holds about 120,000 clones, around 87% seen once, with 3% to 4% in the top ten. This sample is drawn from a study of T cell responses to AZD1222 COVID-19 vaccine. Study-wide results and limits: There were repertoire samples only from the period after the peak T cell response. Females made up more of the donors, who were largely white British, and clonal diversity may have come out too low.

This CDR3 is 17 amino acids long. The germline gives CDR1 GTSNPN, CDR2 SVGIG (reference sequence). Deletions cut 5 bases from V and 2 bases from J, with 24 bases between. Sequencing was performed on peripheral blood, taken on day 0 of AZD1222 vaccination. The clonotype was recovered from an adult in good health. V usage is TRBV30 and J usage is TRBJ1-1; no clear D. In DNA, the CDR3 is TGTGCCTGGGCGCCCCCTGGCCGCCGGGAGTCTAACACTGAAGCTTTCTTT. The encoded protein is CAWAPPGRRESNTEAFF. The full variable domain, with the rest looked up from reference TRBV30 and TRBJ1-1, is SQTIHQWPATLVQPVGSPLSLECTVEGTSNPNLYWYRQAAGRGLQLLFYSVGIGQISSEVPQNLSASRPQDRQFILSSKKLLLSDSGFYLCAWAPPGRRESNTEAFFGQGTRLTVV.